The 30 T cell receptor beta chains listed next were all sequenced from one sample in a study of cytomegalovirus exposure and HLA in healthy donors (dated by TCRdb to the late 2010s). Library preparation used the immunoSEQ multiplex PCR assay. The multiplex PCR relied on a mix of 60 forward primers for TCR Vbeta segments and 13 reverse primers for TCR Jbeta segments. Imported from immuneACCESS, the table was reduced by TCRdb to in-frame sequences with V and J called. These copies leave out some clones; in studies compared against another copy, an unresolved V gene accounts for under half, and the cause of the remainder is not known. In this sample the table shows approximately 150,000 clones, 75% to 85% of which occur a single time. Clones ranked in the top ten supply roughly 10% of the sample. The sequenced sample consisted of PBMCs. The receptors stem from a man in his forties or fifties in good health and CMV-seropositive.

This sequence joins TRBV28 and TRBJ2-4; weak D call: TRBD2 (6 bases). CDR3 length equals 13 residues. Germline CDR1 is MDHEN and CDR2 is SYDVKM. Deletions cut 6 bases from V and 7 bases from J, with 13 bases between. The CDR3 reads CASRTGAHNIQYF. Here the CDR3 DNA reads TGTGCCAGCAGGACGGGAGCCCATAACATTCAGTACTTC.

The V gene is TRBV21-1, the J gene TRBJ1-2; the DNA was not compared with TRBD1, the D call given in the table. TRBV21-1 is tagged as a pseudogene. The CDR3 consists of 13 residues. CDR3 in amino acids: CASRQGAGYGYTF. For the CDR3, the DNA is TGTGCCAGCAGACAGGGGGCCGGCTATGGCTACACCTTC.

CDR3 loop: CASSFGQAALNTEAFF. As DNA, the CDR3 is TGTGCCAGCAGTTTCGGACAGGCGGCCCTGAACACTGAAGCTTTCTTT. This chain joins TRBV27 and TRBJ1-1; TRBD1 aligns across 7 bases. Trimming took 3 bases from V and 0 from J; bases not matched to a gene: 7. This CDR3 is built from 16 residues. CDR1 MNHEY and CDR2 SMNVEV come from the germline V gene (reference sequence).

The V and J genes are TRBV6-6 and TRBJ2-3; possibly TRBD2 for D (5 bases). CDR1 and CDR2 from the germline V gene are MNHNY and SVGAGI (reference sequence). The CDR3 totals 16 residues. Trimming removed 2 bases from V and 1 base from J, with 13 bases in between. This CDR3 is CASSYPAGRGTDTQYF. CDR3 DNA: TGTGCCAGCAGTTACCCCGCGGGTAGGGGCACAGATACGCAGTATTTT.

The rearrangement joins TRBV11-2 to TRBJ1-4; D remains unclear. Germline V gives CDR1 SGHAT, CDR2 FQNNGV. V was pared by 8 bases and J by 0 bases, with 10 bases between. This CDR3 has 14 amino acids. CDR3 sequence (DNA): TGTGCCAGCCGACGGGGTGCAACTAATGAAAAACTGTTTTTT. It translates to CASRRGATNEKLFF.

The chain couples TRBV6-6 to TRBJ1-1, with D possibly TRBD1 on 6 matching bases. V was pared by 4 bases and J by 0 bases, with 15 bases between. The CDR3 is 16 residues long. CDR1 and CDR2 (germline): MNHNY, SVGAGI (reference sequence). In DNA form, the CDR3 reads TGTGCCAGCAGTTCCCCAGCCAGGGGCATGAACACTGAAGCTTTCTTT. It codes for CASSSPARGMNTEAFF.

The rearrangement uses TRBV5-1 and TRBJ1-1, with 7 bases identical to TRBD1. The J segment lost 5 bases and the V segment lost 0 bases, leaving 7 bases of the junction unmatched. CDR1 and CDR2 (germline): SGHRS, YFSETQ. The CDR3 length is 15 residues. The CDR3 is CASSLDPGGKTEAFF. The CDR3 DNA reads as TGCGCCAGCAGCTTGGATCCAGGGGGGAAAACTGAAGCTTTCTTT.

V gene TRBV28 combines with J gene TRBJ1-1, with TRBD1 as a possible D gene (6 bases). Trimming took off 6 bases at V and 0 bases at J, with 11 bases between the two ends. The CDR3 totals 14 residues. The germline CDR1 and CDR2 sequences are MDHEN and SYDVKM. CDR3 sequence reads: CASSLGGMNTEAFF. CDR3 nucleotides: TGTGCCAGCAGCTTAGGGGGGATGAACACTGAAGCTTTCTTT. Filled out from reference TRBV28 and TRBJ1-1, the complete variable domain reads DVKVTQSSRYLVKRTGEKVFLECVQDMDHENMFWYRQDPGLGLRLIYFSYDVKMKEKGDIPEGYSVSREKKERFSLILESASTNQTSMYLCASSLGGMNTEAFFGQGTRLTVV.

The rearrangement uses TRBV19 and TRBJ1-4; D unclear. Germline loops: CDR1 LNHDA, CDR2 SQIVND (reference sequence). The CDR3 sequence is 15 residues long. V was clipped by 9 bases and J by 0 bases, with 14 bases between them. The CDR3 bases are TGTGCCAGCCAGTATCAGGCCGCAACTAATGAAAAACTGTTTTTT. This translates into CASQYQAATNEKLFF.

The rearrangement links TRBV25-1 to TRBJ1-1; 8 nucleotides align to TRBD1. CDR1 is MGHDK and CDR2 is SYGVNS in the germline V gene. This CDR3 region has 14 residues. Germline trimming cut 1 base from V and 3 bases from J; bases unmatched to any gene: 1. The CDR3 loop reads CASSELTGDTEAFF. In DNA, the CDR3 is TGTGCCAGCAGTGAATTGACAGGGGACACTGAAGCTTTCTTT.

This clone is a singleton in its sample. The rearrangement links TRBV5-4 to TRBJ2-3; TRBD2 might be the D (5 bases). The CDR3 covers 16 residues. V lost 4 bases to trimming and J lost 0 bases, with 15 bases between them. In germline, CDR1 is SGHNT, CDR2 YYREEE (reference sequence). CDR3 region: CASSMKADASTDTQYF. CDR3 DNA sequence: TGTGCCAGCAGCATGAAAGCGGACGCGAGCACAGATACGCAGTATTTT.

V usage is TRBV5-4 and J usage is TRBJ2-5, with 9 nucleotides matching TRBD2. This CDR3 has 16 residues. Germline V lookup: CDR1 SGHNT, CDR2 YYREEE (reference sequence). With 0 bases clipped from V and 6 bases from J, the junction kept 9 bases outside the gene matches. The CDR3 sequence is CASSLVGGGAVKTQYF. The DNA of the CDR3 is TGTGCCAGCAGCTTGGTAGGCGGGGGGGCGGTAAAGACCCAGTACTTC. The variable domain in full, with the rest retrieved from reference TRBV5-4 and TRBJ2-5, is ETGVTQSPTHLIKTRGQQVTLRCSSQSGHNTVSWYQQALGQGPQFIFQYYREEENGRGNFPPRFSGLQFPNYSSELNVNALELDDSALYLCASSLVGGGAVKTQYFGPGTRLLVL.

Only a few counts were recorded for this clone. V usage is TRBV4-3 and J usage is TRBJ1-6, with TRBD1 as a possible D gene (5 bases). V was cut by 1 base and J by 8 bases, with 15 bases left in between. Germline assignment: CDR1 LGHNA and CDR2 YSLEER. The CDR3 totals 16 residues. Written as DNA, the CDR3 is TGCGCCAGCAGCCAAGTAGGGGCCAGGGCAGATTCACCCCTCCACTTT. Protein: CASSQVGARADSPLHF.

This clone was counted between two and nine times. The DNA for the CDR3 is TGTGCCAGCAGCTTAGGGCCGGGGGGCGTTAATGAGCAGTTCTTC. Translated, it gives CASSLGPGGVNEQFF. V usage is TRBV7-2 and J usage is TRBJ2-1; D is perhaps TRBD2 (7 bases). This CDR3 is 15 amino acids long. Between the trimmed V and J ends, which lost 1 base and 7 bases, there was a span of 14 bases. From germline, CDR1 is SGHTA and CDR2 FQGNSA.

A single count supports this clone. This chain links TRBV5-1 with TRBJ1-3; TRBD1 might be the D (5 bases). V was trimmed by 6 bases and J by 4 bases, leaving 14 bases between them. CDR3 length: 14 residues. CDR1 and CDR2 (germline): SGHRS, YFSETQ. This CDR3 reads CASNRGTGGNTIYF. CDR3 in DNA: TGCGCCAGCAACCGTGGGACTGGAGGAAACACCATATATTTT.

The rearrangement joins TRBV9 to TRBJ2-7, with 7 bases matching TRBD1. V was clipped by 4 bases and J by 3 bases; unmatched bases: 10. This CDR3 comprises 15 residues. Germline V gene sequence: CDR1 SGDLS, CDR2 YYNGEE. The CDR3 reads CASSPRQGTIYEQYF. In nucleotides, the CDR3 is TGTGCCAGCAGCCCCAGACAGGGTACCATCTACGAGCAGTACTTC.

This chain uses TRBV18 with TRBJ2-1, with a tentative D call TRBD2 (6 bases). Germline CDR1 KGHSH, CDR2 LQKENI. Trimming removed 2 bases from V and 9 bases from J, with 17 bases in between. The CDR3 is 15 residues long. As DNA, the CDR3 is TGTGCCAGCTCACCAAACCGCGGGGCTACGGGTGAGCAGTTCTTC. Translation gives CASSPNRGATGEQFF.

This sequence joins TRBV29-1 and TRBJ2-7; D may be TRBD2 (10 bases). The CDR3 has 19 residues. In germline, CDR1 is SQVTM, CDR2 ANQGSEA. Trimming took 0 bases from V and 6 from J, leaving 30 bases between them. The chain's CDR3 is CSVEEVGTGKRLAGTEQYF. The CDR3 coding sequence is TGCAGCGTTGAAGAGGTTGGGACAGGGAAGAGACTAGCGGGCACCGAGCAGTACTTC.

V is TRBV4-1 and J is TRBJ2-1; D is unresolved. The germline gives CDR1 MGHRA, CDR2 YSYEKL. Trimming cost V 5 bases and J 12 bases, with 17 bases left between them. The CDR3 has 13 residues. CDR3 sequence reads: CASSVALPMRQFF. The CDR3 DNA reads TGCGCCAGCAGCGTTGCGCTGCCAATGAGGCAGTTCTTC.

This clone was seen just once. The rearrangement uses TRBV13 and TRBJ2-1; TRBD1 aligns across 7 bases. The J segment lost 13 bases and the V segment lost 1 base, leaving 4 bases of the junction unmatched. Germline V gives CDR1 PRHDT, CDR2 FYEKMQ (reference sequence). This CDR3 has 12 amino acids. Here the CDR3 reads CASSLVTGLQFF. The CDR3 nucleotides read TGTGCCAGCAGCTTAGTGACAGGGCTACAGTTCTTC.

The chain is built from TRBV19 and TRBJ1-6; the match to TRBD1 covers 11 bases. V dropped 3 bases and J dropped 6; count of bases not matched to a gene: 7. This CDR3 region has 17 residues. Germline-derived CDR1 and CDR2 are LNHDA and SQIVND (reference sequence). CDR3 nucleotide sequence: TGTGCCAGTAGTATCACCCCCGGGACAGGGGGTAATTCACCCCTCCACTTT. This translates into CASSITPGTGGNSPLHF.

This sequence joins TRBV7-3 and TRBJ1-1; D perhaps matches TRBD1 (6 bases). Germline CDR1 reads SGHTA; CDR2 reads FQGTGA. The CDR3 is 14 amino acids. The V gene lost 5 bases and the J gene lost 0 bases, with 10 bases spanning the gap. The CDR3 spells CASSQSGVNTEAFF. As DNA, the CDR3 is TGTGCCAGCAGCCAATCAGGGGTGAACACTGAAGCTTTCTTT.

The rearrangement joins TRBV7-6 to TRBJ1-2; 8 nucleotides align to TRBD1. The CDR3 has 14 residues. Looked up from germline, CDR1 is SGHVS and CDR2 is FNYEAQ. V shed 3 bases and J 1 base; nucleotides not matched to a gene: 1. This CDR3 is CASSLGQDNYGYTF. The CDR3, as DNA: TGTGCCAGCAGCTTGGGACAGGATAACTATGGCTACACCTTC.

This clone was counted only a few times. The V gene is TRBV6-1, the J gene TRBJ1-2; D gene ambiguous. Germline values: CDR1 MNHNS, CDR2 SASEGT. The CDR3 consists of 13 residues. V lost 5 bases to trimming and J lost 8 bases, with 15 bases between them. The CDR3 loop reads CASSLSAGGGYTF. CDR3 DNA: TGTGCCAGCAGTTTATCGGCGGGCGGCGGCTACACCTTC.

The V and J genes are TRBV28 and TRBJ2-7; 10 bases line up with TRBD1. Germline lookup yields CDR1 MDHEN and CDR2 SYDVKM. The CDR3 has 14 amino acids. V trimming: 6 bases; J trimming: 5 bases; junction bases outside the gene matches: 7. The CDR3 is CASSLGQGSHEQYF. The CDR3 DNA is TGTGCCAGCAGCCTGGGACAGGGGTCCCACGAGCAGTACTTC.

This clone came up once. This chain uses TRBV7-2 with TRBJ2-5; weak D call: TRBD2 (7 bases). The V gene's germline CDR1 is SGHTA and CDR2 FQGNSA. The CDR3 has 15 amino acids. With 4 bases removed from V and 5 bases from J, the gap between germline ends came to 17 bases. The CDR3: CASSSGAGRTETQYF. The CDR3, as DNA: TGTGCCAGCAGCTCGGGGGCCGGGAGGACCGAGACCCAGTACTTC.

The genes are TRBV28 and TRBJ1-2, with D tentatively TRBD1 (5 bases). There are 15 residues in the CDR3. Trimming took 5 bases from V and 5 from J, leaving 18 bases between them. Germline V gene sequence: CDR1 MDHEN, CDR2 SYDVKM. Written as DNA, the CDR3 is TGTGCCAGCAGTCCTCCTAGGGGAGGAAGATATGGCTACACCTTC. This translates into CASSPPRGGRYGYTF.

CDR3 residues: CASSYSPYRGDEQYF. The CDR3 DNA is TGTGCCAGCAGTTACTCGCCCTACAGGGGGGACGAGCAGTACTTC. J is TRBJ2-7 and V is TRBV6-6; 8 bases line up with TRBD1. The V gene end was trimmed by 0 bases and the J gene end by 5 bases; junction bases not matched to a gene: 6. CDR3 size: 15 residues. CDR1 and CDR2 from the germline V gene are MNHNY and SVGAGI (reference sequence).

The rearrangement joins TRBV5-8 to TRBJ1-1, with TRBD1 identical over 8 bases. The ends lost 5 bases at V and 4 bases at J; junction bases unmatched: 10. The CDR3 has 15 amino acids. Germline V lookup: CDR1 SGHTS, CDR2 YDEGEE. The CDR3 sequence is CASRLGQGFATEAFF. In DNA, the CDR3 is TGTGCCAGCAGGCTAGGACAGGGTTTTGCCACTGAAGCTTTCTTT.

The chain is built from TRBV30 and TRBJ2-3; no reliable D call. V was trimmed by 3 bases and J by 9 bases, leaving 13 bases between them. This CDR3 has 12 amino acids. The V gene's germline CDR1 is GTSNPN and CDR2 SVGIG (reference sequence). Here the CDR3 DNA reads TGTGCCTGGAGCCTCGCTAGAGGAACGCAGTATTTT. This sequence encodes CAWSLARGTQYF.